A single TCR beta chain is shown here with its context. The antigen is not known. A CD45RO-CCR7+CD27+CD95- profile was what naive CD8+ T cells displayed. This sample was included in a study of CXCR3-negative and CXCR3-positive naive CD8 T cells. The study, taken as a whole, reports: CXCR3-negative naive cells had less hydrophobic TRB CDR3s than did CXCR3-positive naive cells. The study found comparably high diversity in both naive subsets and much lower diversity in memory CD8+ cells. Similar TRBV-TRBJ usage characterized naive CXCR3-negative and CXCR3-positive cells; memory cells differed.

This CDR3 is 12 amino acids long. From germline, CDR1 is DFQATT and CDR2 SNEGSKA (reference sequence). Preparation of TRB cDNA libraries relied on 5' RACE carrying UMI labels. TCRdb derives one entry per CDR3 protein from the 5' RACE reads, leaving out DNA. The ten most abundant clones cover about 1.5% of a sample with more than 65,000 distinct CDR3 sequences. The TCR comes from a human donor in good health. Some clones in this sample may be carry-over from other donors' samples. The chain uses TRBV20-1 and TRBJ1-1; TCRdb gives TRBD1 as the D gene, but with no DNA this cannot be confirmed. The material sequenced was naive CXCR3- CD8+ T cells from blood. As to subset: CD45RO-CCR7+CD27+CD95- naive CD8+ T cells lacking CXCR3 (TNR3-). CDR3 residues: CSARQGETEAFF.